This T cell receptor beta chain derives from a study of naive and memory T cell subsets. The CDR3 totals 14 residues. Germline V gene sequence: CDR1 MNHNS, CDR2 SASEGT. V lost 4 bases and J 0 bases, leaving 7 bases between the germline ends. The beta constant-region primer was an equimolar mix of two oligonucleotides covering TRBC1 and TRBC2. The ligated cDNA underwent four PCR rounds using SP2 and nested alpha and beta constant-region primers. TCRdb redid the calling of the UMI-ligation and nested PCR reads with MiXCR, one entry per CDR3 protein. Among 150,000 or so distinct CDR3 sequences, roughly 22% were seen once, and the ten largest hold 0.11%. This clonotype was counted only a few times. Antigen specificity is unknown. The study's findings and limits: A few larger clonotypes appeared in naive repertoires, especially CD8, possibly memory cells re-expressing CD45RA.

Sequencing was performed on naive CD4+ T cells from blood. The chain joins TRBV6-1 to TRBJ2-1, with D maybe TRBD2 (5 bases). The TCR was taken from a human donor in good health. This chain's CDR3 is CASSVGSSYNEQFF. For the CDR3, the DNA is TGTGCCAGCAGTGTTGGGAGCTCCTACAATGAGCAGTTCTTC.